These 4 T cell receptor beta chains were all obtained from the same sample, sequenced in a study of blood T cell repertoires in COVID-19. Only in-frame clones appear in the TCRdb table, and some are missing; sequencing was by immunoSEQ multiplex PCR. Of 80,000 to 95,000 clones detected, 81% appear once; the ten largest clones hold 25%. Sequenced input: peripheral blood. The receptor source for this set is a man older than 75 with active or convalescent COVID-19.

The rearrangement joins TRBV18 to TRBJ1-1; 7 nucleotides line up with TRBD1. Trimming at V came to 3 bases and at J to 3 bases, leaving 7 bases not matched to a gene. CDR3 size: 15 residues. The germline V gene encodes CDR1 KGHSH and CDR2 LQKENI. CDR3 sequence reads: CASSPDRAMDTEAFF. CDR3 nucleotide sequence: TGTGCCAGCTCACCTGACAGGGCCATGGACACTGAAGCTTTCTTT.

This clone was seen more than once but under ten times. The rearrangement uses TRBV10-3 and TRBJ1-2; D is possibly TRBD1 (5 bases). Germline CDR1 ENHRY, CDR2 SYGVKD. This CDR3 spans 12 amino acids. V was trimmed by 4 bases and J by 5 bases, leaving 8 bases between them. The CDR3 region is CAISGGVYGYTF. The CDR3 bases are TGTGCCATCAGTGGGGGGGTTTATGGCTACACCTTC.

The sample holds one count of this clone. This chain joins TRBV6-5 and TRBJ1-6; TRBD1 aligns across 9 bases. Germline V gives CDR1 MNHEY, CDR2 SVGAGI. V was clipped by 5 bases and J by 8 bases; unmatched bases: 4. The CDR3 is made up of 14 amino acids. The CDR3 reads CASSNRGLDSPLHF. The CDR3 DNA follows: TGTGCCAGCAGTAACAGGGGGCTGGATTCACCCCTCCACTTT.

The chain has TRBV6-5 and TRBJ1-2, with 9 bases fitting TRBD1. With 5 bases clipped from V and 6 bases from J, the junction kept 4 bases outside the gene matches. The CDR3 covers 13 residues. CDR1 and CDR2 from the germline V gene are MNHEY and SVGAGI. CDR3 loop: CASSPRQGDGYTF. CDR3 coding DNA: TGTGCCAGCAGTCCACGACAGGGGGATGGCTACACCTTC.